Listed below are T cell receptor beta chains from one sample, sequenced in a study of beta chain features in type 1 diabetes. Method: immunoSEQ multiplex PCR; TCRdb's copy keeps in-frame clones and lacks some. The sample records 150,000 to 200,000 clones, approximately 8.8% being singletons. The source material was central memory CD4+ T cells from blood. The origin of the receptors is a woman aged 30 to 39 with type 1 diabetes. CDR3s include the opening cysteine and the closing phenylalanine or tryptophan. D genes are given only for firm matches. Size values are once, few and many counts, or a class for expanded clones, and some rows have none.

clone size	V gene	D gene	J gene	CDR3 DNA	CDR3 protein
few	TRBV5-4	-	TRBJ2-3	TGTGCCAGCAGCTTGCAACTAGAAGGATCCGATACGCAGTATTTT	CASSLQLEGSDTQYF
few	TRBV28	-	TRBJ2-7	TGTGCCAGCAGTTTGCAGGGGCAATTTGGGTACGAGCAGTACTTC	CASSLQGQFGYEQYF
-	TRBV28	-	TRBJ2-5	TGTGCCAGCAGTTCCTCGGACAGCCAAGAGACCCAGTACTTC	CASSSSDSQETQYF
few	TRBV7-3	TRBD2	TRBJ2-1	TGTGCCAGCAGCTTAACTAGCGGGAGTAATGAGCAGTTCTTC	CASSLTSGSNEQFF
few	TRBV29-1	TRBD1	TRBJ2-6	TGCAGCGTCATAAAACAGGGGTCGGGGGCCAACGTCCTGACTTTC	CSVIKQGSGANVLTF
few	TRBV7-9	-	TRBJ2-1	TGTGCCAGCAGCCACCACTTGGAGCAGTTCTTC	CASSHHLEQFF
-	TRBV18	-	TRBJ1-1	TGTGCCAGCTCACTAGGACAGAGTATTAACACTGAAGCTTTCTTT	CASSLGQSINTEAFF
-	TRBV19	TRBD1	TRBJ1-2	TGTGCCAGTAGTACCATGGACAGGGGTTATGGCTACACCTTC	CASSTMDRGYGYTF
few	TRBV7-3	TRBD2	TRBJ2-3	TGTGCCAGCAGCCTCACACTAGCGGGAGCTACAGATACGCAGTATTTT	CASSLTLAGATDTQYF
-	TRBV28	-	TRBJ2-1	TGTGCCAGCAGTTACTTAGCAAATGAGCAGTTCTTC	CASSYLANEQFF